This is a list of T cell receptor beta chains from one sample in a study of Ad26.COV2.S vaccination and SARS-CoV-2 variants. Repertoires were generated with immunoSEQ multiplex PCR, while TCRdb's copy carries only in-frame clones and drops some. The sample lists fewer than 150,000 clones, roughly 88% occurring once. This specimen consisted of peripheral blood, obtained after recovery from COVID-19. Receptor source: a human donor who had recovered from COVID-19. Both conserved end residues are part of each CDR3. Each record gives: D gene, J gene, clone size, V gene, CDR3 protein, CDR3 DNA. The D gene is left open where the match is weak. Clone size is stated in some rows and not others, as once, few, many or a class when expanded.

>-|TRBJ1-1|-|TRBV6-5
CASSPRVNTEAFF
TGTGCCAGCAGTCCGAGGGTCAACACTGAAGCTTTCTTT
>-|TRBJ2-3|once|TRBV9
CASSVVASTDTQYF
TGTGCCAGCAGCGTAGTCGCCAGCACAGATACGCAGTATTTT
>-|TRBJ2-3|-|TRBV18
CASSPKQALSTDTQYF
TGTGCCAGCTCACCTAAACAGGCCCTAAGCACAGATACGCAGTATTTT
>TRBD1|TRBJ1-1|-|TRBV6-4
CASNGTESDTEAFF
TGTGCCAGCAACGGGACAGAGTCGGACACTGAAGCTTTCTTT
>-|TRBJ2-2|-|TRBV19
CASQIRTGELFF
TGTGCCAGCCAGATCCGAACCGGGGAGCTGTTTTTT
>-|TRBJ2-3|-|TRBV29-1
CSVTNPTGTHTQYF
TGCAGCGTTACAAACCCGACTGGGACACATACGCAGTATTTT
>-|TRBJ1-2|-|TRBV19
CASNEGLYGYTF
TGTGCCAGTAATGAAGGGCTCTATGGCTACACCTTC
>TRBD2|TRBJ2-3|-|TRBV6-6
CASSYHGGERNTQYF
TGTGCCAGCAGTTATCACGGGGGGGAGAGAAATACGCAGTATTTT
>-|TRBJ2-3|-|TRBV11-2
CASTHRGGENSDTQYF
TGTGCCAGCACCCACAGAGGCGGGGAGAACTCAGATACGCAGTATTTT
>TRBD1|TRBJ1-2|-|TRBV12-3/TRBV12-4
CASSWTGVGYTF
TGTGCCAGCAGTTGGACAGGGGTAGGCTACACCTTC
>-|TRBJ2-2|-|TRBV2
CASKSGVRTGELFF
TGTGCCAGCAAGTCAGGGGTGAGGACCGGGGAGCTGTTTTTT
>TRBD1|TRBJ2-5|-|TRBV4-3
CASSQDLGQGESQETQYF
TGCGCCAGCAGCCAAGATCTGGGACAGGGGGAGTCTCAAGAGACCCAGTACTTC
>-|TRBJ2-4|few|TRBV18
CASSPNEGVAKNIQYF
TGTGCCAGCTCACCCAATGAGGGGGTAGCCAAAAACATTCAGTACTTC
>-|TRBJ2-7|-|TRBV5-4
CASSSPDEQRVYEQYF
TGTGCCAGCAGCTCTCCGGACGAACAGAGGGTATACGAGCAGTACTTC
>TRBD2|TRBJ2-1|-|TRBV2
CASSEGLAGGLYNEQFF
TGTGCCAGCAGTGAAGGGCTAGCGGGGGGTCTTTACAATGAGCAGTTCTTC
>TRBD2|TRBJ2-7|few|TRBV5-1
CASSFEAGGYEQYF
TGCGCCAGCAGCTTCGAAGCGGGAGGATACGAGCAGTACTTC
>TRBD1|TRBJ1-4|-|TRBV6-1
CASSAPYRGGTGNEKLFF
TGTGCCAGCAGTGCACCTTACCGAGGAGGGACAGGGAATGAAAAACTGTTTTTT
>TRBD1|TRBJ1-1|-|TRBV6-5
CASSYTYPDRAEAFF
TGTGCCAGCAGTTACACCTACCCAGACAGGGCTGAAGCTTTCTTT
>-|TRBJ1-1|-|TRBV5-1
CASSLGDKNTEAFF
TGCGCCAGCAGCTTGGGGGACAAGAACACTGAAGCTTTCTTT
>TRBD2|TRBJ2-3|-|TRBV5-6
CASSEARGSGTDTQYF
TGTGCCAGCAGCGAAGCGCGGGGGAGCGGGACAGATACGCAGTATTTT